These T cell receptor beta chains were read from a single sample in a study of Ad26.COV2.S vaccination and SARS-CoV-2 variants. Sequencing was performed with immunoSEQ multiplex PCR; in TCRdb, only in-frame clones are kept and a portion is missing. Altogether almost 400,000 clones are present, approximately 91% being singletons, with the ten largest covering under 2%. Here the sequenced sample was peripheral blood, taken in a trial of Ad26.COV2.S vaccine versus placebo. These receptors were taken from a person aged 18-65 years who received the Ad26.COV2.S COVID-19 vaccine or a placebo. CDR3s include the opening cysteine and the closing phenylalanine or tryptophan. Fields, in order: CDR3 DNA, CDR3 protein, D gene, clone size, V gene, J gene. D genes are given only for firm matches. The listing skips clone size in some rows; elsewhere it reads once, few, many or a size class.

CDR3nt: TGTGCCACCCGCACGGCGGGTGAGCAGTACTTC
CDR3aa: CATRTAGEQYF
d_gene: NA
abundance: NA
v_gene: TRBV27
j_gene: TRBJ2-7

CDR3nt: TGTGCCAGCAGTGAACCGAGAGGCCATGAAAAACTGTTTTTT
CDR3aa: CASSEPRGHEKLFF
d_gene: NA
abundance: NA
v_gene: TRBV6-1
j_gene: TRBJ1-4

CDR3nt: TGTGCCAGCAGCTCGGGACTAGCGGGGTTACCCTTGGAGGAGACCCAGTACTTC
CDR3aa: CASSSGLAGLPLEETQYF
d_gene: TRBD2
abundance: NA
v_gene: TRBV5-8
j_gene: TRBJ2-5

CDR3nt: TGTGCCAGCAGTTTCCAGCGCGAGCAGTTCTTC
CDR3aa: CASSFQREQFF
d_gene: NA
abundance: NA
v_gene: TRBV12-3/TRBV12-4
j_gene: TRBJ2-1

CDR3nt: TGCGCCAGCAGCTCTCCCGGGACAGGGTTCTACGAGCAGTACTTC
CDR3aa: CASSSPGTGFYEQYF
d_gene: TRBD1
abundance: NA
v_gene: TRBV5-1
j_gene: TRBJ2-7

CDR3nt: TGTGCCAGCAGCGACGGACAAACTAGAATGAATACGCAGTATTTT
CDR3aa: CASSDGQTRMNTQYF
d_gene: NA
abundance: NA
v_gene: TRBV6-5
j_gene: TRBJ2-3

CDR3nt: TGTGCCAGCAGTGACGGGACTAGCGGATACAATGAGCAGTTCTTC
CDR3aa: CASSDGTSGYNEQFF
d_gene: TRBD2
abundance: NA
v_gene: TRBV6-1
j_gene: TRBJ2-1

CDR3nt: TGTGCCACCAGTGACCCCGGGACAGGGTACACCGGGGAGCTGTTTTTT
CDR3aa: CATSDPGTGYTGELFF
d_gene: TRBD1
abundance: few
v_gene: TRBV24-1
j_gene: TRBJ2-2

CDR3nt: TGTGCCAGCAGCCTCGGGGGGGAAGAGACCCAGTACTTC
CDR3aa: CASSLGGEETQYF
d_gene: TRBD2
abundance: once
v_gene: TRBV11-3
j_gene: TRBJ2-5

CDR3nt: TGCGCCAGCAGCTTGTCCAGGGGTGGCATGAACACTGAAGCTTTCTTT
CDR3aa: CASSLSRGGMNTEAFF
d_gene: NA
abundance: NA
v_gene: TRBV5-1
j_gene: TRBJ1-1

CDR3nt: TGCGCCAGCAGAAGGACTAGCCGATACACCGGGGAGCTGTTTTTT
CDR3aa: CASRRTSRYTGELFF
d_gene: TRBD2
abundance: NA
v_gene: TRBV10-2
j_gene: TRBJ2-2